Listed here is a single TCR beta chain. Its cognate antigen is unknown. These data are taken from a study of human T cells and chemical hapten exposure. Whole-study context: TCR yield per sample varied, mainly due to pooled library volumes. Study conclusions and caveats: No shift was seen in TCRs above 1 in 1000 frequency with DPC sensitization.

Whole blood, unfractionated, served as the material for total RNA extraction. The V gene lost 0 bases and the J gene lost 6 bases, with 8 bases spanning the gap. The CDR3 is 13 residues long. In germline, CDR1 is SGHRS, CDR2 YFSETQ. For the library, individual cDNA molecules each received unique molecular identifiers. In TCRdb, the reads were re-called with MiXCR into one record per CDR3 protein. The data contain fewer than 150,000 distinct CDR3 sequences, 6.5% to 10% of them singletons. The sequenced sample was whole blood. V gene TRBV5-1 combines with J gene TRBJ2-3; no clear D. This TCR was recovered from a human donor in good health. Some clones in this sample may be carry-over from other donors' samples. This chain's CDR3 is CASSLDPTDTQYF. The CDR3 nucleotides are TGCGCCAGCAGCTTGGATCCCACCGATACGCAGTATTTT.